There are many counts of the clone carrying this T cell receptor (beta chain). Its antigen is not known. One junction end disagrees with the germline gene, perhaps due to a read error. The data are from a study of CD8 T cells in ankylosing spondylitis. TCRdb reanalysed the 5' RACE reads using MiXCR and keeps one entry per CDR3 protein. The sample records around 130,000 distinct CDR3 sequences, roughly 8.8% being singletons. The CDR3 has 20 residues. CDR1 SGHTA and CDR2 FQGTGA come from the germline V gene. General study findings and limits: Researchers reportedly found disease-linked clones significantly enriched in matched ankylosing spondylitis synovial fluid.

The chain couples TRBV7-3 to TRBJ2-7, with TRBD2 matching over 9 bases. Specimen: blood, either unsorted or a sorted T cell fraction (not recorded which). The clonotype comes from a male donor with ankylosing spondylitis or in good health (not recorded which). The CDR3 DNA sequence: TGTGCCAGCACCTTACTGGGGCGGCTAGCGGGAATTGGTTTTTGTAGGGAGCAGTACTTC. It translates to CASTLLGRLAGIGFCREQYF. Full variable domain (rest looked up from reference TRBV7-3 and TRBJ2-7): GAGVSQTPSNKVTEKGKYVELRCDPISGHTALYWYRQSLGQGPEFLIYFQGTGAADDSGLPNDRFFAVRPEGSVSTLKIQRTERGDSAVYLCASTLLGRLAGIGFCREQYFGPGTRLTVT.